Many counts were recorded for the clone carrying this T cell receptor (beta chain). Indicated time point: persistent/refractory GD, antithyroid drugs over 5 years with positive TRAb. RNA from PBMCs was the source of the TCR library. The data derive from a study of regulatory T cells in long-lasting Graves disease. CDR3-region Arm-PCR and iRepertoire HTBI primers produced the TCR beta libraries. Each CDR3 protein gets one entry after TCRdb re-called the multiplex PCR reads with MiXCR. The table lists hundreds of thousands of distinct CDR3 sequences, about 20% of them singletons, with around 20% in the top ten. Specimen: peripheral blood mononuclear cells (PBMCs), collected when the disease was refractory, from a patient treated with antithyroid drugs. The TCR comes from a female donor with Graves disease.

The CDR3: CASSLTSGSIDEQYF. The CDR3 DNA sequence: TGTGCCAGCAGCTTAACTAGCGGGAGTATCGACGAGCAGTACTTC. The chain joins TRBV11-2 to TRBJ2-7, with 11 bases fitting TRBD2. This CDR3 has 15 residues. The J segment lost 5 bases and the V segment lost 2 bases, leaving 5 bases of the junction unmatched. The germline V gene has CDR1 SGHAT and CDR2 FQNNGV.